Each of the 24 T cell receptor beta chains below was sequenced from the same sample in a study of blood T cell repertoires in COVID-19. TCRdb's copy holds only in-frame clones and misses some; the assay was immunoSEQ multiplex PCR. The sample shows some 300,000 clones, just under 90% of them seen only once. The material sequenced was PBMCs or T cells enriched from blood (not recorded which). These receptors originate from a woman aged 50 to 60 who had been exposed to COVID-19.

This chain connects TRBV5-1 to TRBJ2-7; D ambiguous. Trimming took off 0 bases at V and 2 bases at J, with 15 bases between the two ends. CDR1 is SGHRS and CDR2 is YFSETQ in the germline V gene. This CDR3 has 16 residues. The CDR3 is CASSLEATAVAYEQYF. The CDR3 bases are TGCGCCAGCAGCTTGGAGGCAACGGCGGTAGCCTACGAGCAGTACTTC.

V is TRBV27 and J is TRBJ1-5; 10 bases agree with TRBD1. The germline V gene encodes CDR1 MNHEY and CDR2 SMNVEV (reference sequence). The CDR3 runs 15 residues. V lost 6 bases to trimming and J lost 4 bases; unmatched junction nucleotides: 6. The CDR3 DNA sequence: TGTGCCAGCAGACACACGGGACAGGGGAATCAGCCCCAGCATTTT. As protein: CASRHTGQGNQPQHF.

The rearrangement joins TRBV5-4 to TRBJ1-6; 7 nucleotides agree with TRBD1. Germline V gene sequence: CDR1 SGHNT, CDR2 YYREEE (reference sequence). This CDR3 comprises 13 residues. V lost 3 bases, J lost 7 bases, and 1 base stayed unmatched. DNA of the CDR3: TGTGCCAGCAGCTGGGGACAGAATTCACCCCTCCACTTT. Protein sequence: CASSWGQNSPLHF.

V and J are TRBV7-9 and TRBJ2-3; 8 bases fit TRBD2. V was clipped by 4 bases and J by 0 bases; unmatched bases: 9. The CDR3 is 17 amino acids. CDR1 and CDR2 from the germline V gene are SEHNR and FQNEAQ (reference sequence). CDR3 DNA: TGTGCCAGCAGCTCCGGGGCGGGGGGCCTTAGCACAGATACGCAGTATTTT. Its translation: CASSSGAGGLSTDTQYF. The whole variable domain, filled in from reference TRBV7-9 and TRBJ2-3, reads DTGVSQNPRHKITKRGQNVTFRCDPISEHNRLYWYRQTLGQGPEFLTYFQNEAQLEKSRLLSDRFSAERPKGSFSTLEIQRTEQGDSAMYLCASSSGAGGLSTDTQYFGPGTRLTVL.

The chain uses TRBV6-5 and TRBJ2-3; 11 nucleotides align to TRBD2. CDR3 size: 15 residues. Trimming cost V 5 bases and J 2 bases; bases outside gene matches: 3. CDR1 is MNHEY and CDR2 is SVGAGI in the germline V gene. CDR3 amino acids: CASSRLAGTTDTQYF. The CDR3 DNA is TGTGCCAGCAGTAGACTAGCGGGGACCACAGATACGCAGTATTTT.

The J gene is TRBJ2-3, the V gene TRBV7-8; no clear D. V was shortened by 1 base and J by 4 bases, with 9 bases between the two germline ends. The V gene's germline CDR1 is SGHVS and CDR2 FQNEAQ. The CDR3 consists of 14 residues. Written as DNA, the CDR3 is TGTGCCAGCAGCTTAGGCCGGGTTGCAGATACGCAGTATTTT. Its protein product is CASSLGRVADTQYF.

The V gene is TRBV9, the J gene TRBJ1-3; perhaps TRBD1 as D (5 bases). Germline assignment: CDR1 SGDLS and CDR2 YYNGEE. CDR3 length equals 13 residues. Trimming cost V 6 bases and J 0 bases, with 7 bases left between them. CDR3 protein: CASTDSSGNTIYF. The DNA for the CDR3 is TGTGCCAGCACAGACAGCTCTGGAAACACCATATATTTT. Drawing the rest from reference TRBV9 and TRBJ1-3, the complete variable domain is DSGVTQTPKHLITATGQRVTLRCSPRSGDLSVYWYQQSLDQGLQFLIQYYNGEERAKGNILERFSAQQFPDLHSELNLSSLELGDSALYFCASTDSSGNTIYFGEGSWLTVV.

The chain's CDR3 is CSFKRGGIITETQYF. CDR3 sequence (DNA): TGCAGCTTTAAGCGGGGGGGCATCATAACGGAGACCCAGTACTTC. The V and J genes are TRBV29-1 and TRBJ2-5; TRBD2 agrees at 10 bases. V lost 8 bases to trimming and J lost 5 bases; unmatched junction nucleotides: 14. This CDR3 comprises 15 residues. CDR1 and CDR2 (germline): SQVTM, ANQGSEA.

A few counts support this clone. The J gene is TRBJ2-5, the V gene TRBV5-6, with 11 bases that match TRBD2. This CDR3 is built from 17 residues. V lost 0 bases, J lost 2 bases, and 6 bases stayed unmatched. The germline V gene encodes CDR1 SGHDT and CDR2 YYEEEE. In DNA, the CDR3 is TGTGCCAGCAGCTTGGTATCGCTAGCGGGGGGACAAGAGACCCAGTACTTC. Translated: CASSLVSLAGGQETQYF.

The chain couples TRBV10-1 to TRBJ1-5; 8 nucleotides align to TRBD1. The CDR3 is 16 residues long. Germline V gene lookup returns CDR1 WNHNN and CDR2 SYGVQD (reference sequence). V lost 10 bases to trimming and J lost 4 bases; unmatched junction nucleotides: 15. The CDR3: CATNLWRTGTNQPQHF. Here the CDR3 DNA reads TGCGCCACCAATTTGTGGAGGACAGGGACAAATCAGCCCCAGCATTTT.

This clone has more than one count but fewer than ten. The V gene is TRBV9, the J gene TRBJ2-7; TRBD1 matches at 8 bases. CDR1 is SGDLS and CDR2 is YYNGEE in the germline V gene. V was pared by 0 bases and J by 2 bases, with 1 base of the junction left unmatched. The CDR3 totals 14 residues. The CDR3 sequence is CASSVGDRTYEQYF. The CDR3 DNA reads as TGTGCCAGCAGCGTAGGGGACAGGACCTACGAGCAGTACTTC.

The rearrangement links TRBV19 to TRBJ1-6; the D gene is possibly TRBD1 (6 bases). Trimming cost V 7 bases and J 7 bases, with 20 bases left between them. CDR1 and CDR2 from the germline V gene are LNHDA and SQIVND (reference sequence). The CDR3 contains 16 residues. CDR3 nucleotides: TGTGCCAGTAAGCCTGTGTCGACAGGTCGGAATTCACCCCTCCACTTT. It encodes CASKPVSTGRNSPLHF. Using reference TRBV19 and TRBJ1-6 for the parts outside the CDR3, the full variable domain is DGGITQSPKYLFRKEGQNVTLSCEQNLNHDAMYWYRQDPGQGLRLIYYSQIVNDFQKGDIAEGYSVSREKKESFPLTVTSAQKNPTAFYLCASKPVSTGRNSPLHFGNGTRLTVT.

Here the CDR3 DNA reads TGTGCCAGCAGCTTATTGGCACTAGCGGGGGAGTACGAGCAGTACTTC. Translated, it gives CASSLLALAGEYEQYF. The chain has TRBV7-2 and TRBJ2-7; TRBD2 matches at 11 bases. Germline V gene sequence: CDR1 SGHTA, CDR2 FQGNSA. This CDR3 has 16 amino acids. V lost 2 bases, J lost 4 bases, and 7 bases stayed unmatched.

This sequence joins TRBV5-1 and TRBJ2-7; 9 positions agree with TRBD1. The ends lost 4 bases at V and 3 bases at J; junction bases unmatched: 8. The germline V gene encodes CDR1 SGHRS and CDR2 YFSETQ. The CDR3 loop spans 15 amino acids. Here the CDR3 reads CASSVGTGSLYEQYF. In nucleotides, the CDR3 is TGCGCCAGCAGCGTGGGGACAGGGAGCCTCTACGAGCAGTACTTC.

The rearrangement links TRBV6-5 to TRBJ1-3; 9 positions agree with TRBD1. CDR1 and CDR2 from the germline V gene are MNHEY and SVGAGI. This CDR3 is 16 amino acids long. Trimming took 0 bases from V and 2 from J; bases not matched to a gene: 2. The CDR3 loop is CASSYSRDRAGNTIYF. The CDR3 bases are TGTGCCAGCAGTTACTCTCGGGACAGGGCTGGAAACACCATATATTTT.

The chain uses TRBV2 and TRBJ2-1, with 9 bases identical to TRBD1. The CDR3 spans 16 residues. Trimming took 2 bases from V and 3 from J; bases not matched to a gene: 5. Germline-derived CDR1 and CDR2 are SNHLY and FYNNEI. In DNA, the CDR3 is TGTGCCAGCAGTGAATGGGGGACAGGGTACTACAATGAGCAGTTCTTC. This codes for CASSEWGTGYYNEQFF.

This clone was recorded once. This chain links TRBV3-1 (or the pseudogene TRBV3-2) with TRBJ2-1; perhaps TRBD2 as D (7 bases). The CDR3 is made up of 18 amino acids. V dropped 3 bases and J dropped 9 bases, with 27 bases sitting between them. The germline V gene encodes CDR1 LGHDT and CDR2 YNNKEL (reference sequence). The CDR3 DNA reads as TGTGCCAGCAGCCAGCGGGACTATGGGACATGGGAACAATTTGAGCAGTTCTTC. Translating gives CASSQRDYGTWEQFEQFF.

The rearrangement uses TRBV6-1 and TRBJ1-5; D gene ambiguous. CDR3 size: 17 residues. The V gene's germline CDR1 is MNHNS and CDR2 SASEGT. Trimming removed 0 bases at V and 0 bases at J, with 12 bases between. The CDR3 here is CASSEAPAAYSNQPQHF. In DNA form, the CDR3 reads TGTGCCAGCAGTGAAGCGCCAGCGGCCTATAGCAATCAGCCCCAGCATTTT.

The CDR3 bases are TGTGCCAGCAGTCCAAGTGGTGGGCAGCAAGAGACCCAGTACTTC. This encodes CASSPSGGQQETQYF. The chain uses TRBV28 and TRBJ2-5, with no clear D. Germline V gene data show CDR1 as MDHEN and CDR2 as SYDVKM. V was trimmed by 5 bases and J by 2 bases, leaving 15 bases between them. The CDR3 sequence is 15 residues long.

The chain is built from TRBV6-1 and TRBJ1-5; D unresolved. V lost 2 bases and J 3 bases, leaving 11 bases between the germline ends. The CDR3 covers 15 residues. CDR1 MNHNS and CDR2 SASEGT come from the germline V gene. This chain's CDR3 is CASSENGISNQPQHF. DNA for the CDR3: TGTGCCAGCAGTGAAAATGGCATCTCCAATCAGCCCCAGCATTTT.

This clone was seen only once. The V call is TRBV6-5, the J call TRBJ1-6; TRBD1 matches at 8 bases. Germline V lookup: CDR1 MNHEY, CDR2 SVGAGI. The trim removed 4 bases at V and 5 bases at J, leaving 4 bases unmatched. This CDR3 region has 15 residues. The CDR3 coding sequence is TGTGCCAGCAGTTGGAACAGGGGGGATAATTCACCCCTCCACTTT. It specifies CASSWNRGDNSPLHF.

The chain has TRBV5-1 and TRBJ2-7; weak D call: TRBD1 (6 bases). The CDR3 is 14 residues long. V lost 0 bases and J 2 bases, leaving 9 bases between the germline ends. Germline loops: CDR1 SGHRS, CDR2 YFSETQ. The CDR3 DNA sequence: TGCGCCAGCAGCTTGGGACAGGCCCCCTACGAGCAGTACTTC. This codes for CASSLGQAPYEQYF.

J is TRBJ1-1 and V is TRBV6-5, with D perhaps TRBD1 (6 bases). The V gene lost 7 bases and the J gene lost 4 bases, with 10 bases spanning the gap. CDR1 and CDR2 (germline): MNHEY, SVGAGI. CDR3 size: 12 residues. The CDR3 reads CASTSGATEAFF. The DNA for the CDR3 is TGTGCCAGCACTTCAGGGGCCACTGAAGCTTTCTTT.

The chain has TRBV5-1 and TRBJ2-7, with 9 bases identical to TRBD2. CDR3 size: 14 residues. The junction had 11 bases not matched to a gene; V was cut back by 6 bases and J by 7 bases. Germline V gene data show CDR1 as SGHRS and CDR2 as YFSETQ. The CDR3 bases are TGCGCCAGCAACCCTAGCGGGGTTCTGTCTGAGCAGTACTTC. As protein: CASNPSGVLSEQYF.